This T cell receptor beta chain derives from a study of T cells in narcolepsy (dated by TCRdb to the late 2010s). Regarding the complete study: The study enrolled patients with narcolepsy type 1 or type 2 (NT1, NT2) together with healthy control donors. The study used TCR Vbeta sequencing to track clonotypes in blood and CSF while looking for autoreactive T cells in narcolepsy patients that target self-antigens of hypocretin neurons (hypocretin, TRIB2).

The library was produced with the immunoSEQ multiplex PCR assay. TCRdb limited this immuneACCESS table to in-frame rearrangements with V and J called. A share of clones is missing; checked studies link under half to unresolved V genes, and the rest is unexplained. This sample holds 20,000 to 30,000 clones; 81% were observed only once. The top ten clonotypes cover about 1.1% of the sample. The full study reports these points: According to the report, autoreactive clonotypes were detected serially in the blood of the same patients and of different patients, but not in healthy controls. In plots comparing CSF and blood CD4+ T cell clonotypes from the same patient, HCRT-specific and TRIB2-specific autoreactive clonotypes were highlighted. Numbers of sequenced blood memory CD4+ clonotypes were comparable, with averages of some 40,000 in patients and 33,354 in controls. No sequences matching autoreactive T cell clones were contained in some blood memory CD4+ repertoires from patients and controls.

As to this clone: This clone's antigen is unknown. Base quality data are lacking; no much larger clone is found one base away.

For TCR Vbeta sequencing, memory CD4+ T cells were sorted ex vivo from the peripheral blood of both healthy controls and narcolepsy patients. This TCR came from a human donor in good health. Sequenced input: memory (CD45RA-) CD4+ T cells from blood. Read against the paper, the sample's cell subset or site label means: memory T cells sorted ex vivo from peripheral blood.

The nucleotides read TGTGCCAGCAGTTGGGGGAGCTCCTACAATGAGCAGTTCTTC. The translation is CASSWGSSYNEQFF. The chain joins TRBV5-6 to TRBJ2-1, with the D gene tentatively TRBD1 or TRBD2, based on 5 matching bases in each. Looking up the germline V gene yields CDR1 SGHDT and CDR2 YYEEEE. The trim is 5 bases for V and 0 bases for J, with a gap of 9 bases between the germline ends. The CDR3, cysteine through phenylalanine, is 14 amino acids long. Only the CDR3 region is kept as DNA, spanning 42 bases read in frame from base 1.